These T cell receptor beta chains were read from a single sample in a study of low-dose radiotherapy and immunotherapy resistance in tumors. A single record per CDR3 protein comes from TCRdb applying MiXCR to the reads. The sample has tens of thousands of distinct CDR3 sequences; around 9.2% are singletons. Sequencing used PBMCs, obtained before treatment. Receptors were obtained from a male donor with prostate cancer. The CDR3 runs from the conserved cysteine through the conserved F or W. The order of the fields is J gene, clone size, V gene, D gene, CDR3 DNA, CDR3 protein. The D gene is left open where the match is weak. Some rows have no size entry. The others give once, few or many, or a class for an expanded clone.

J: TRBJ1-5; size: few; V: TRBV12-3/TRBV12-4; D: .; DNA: TGTGCCAGCGCCAACCGACAGGCCAAGAATCAGCCCCAGCATTTT; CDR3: CASANRQAKNQPQHF
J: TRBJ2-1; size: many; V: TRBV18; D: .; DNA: TGTGCCAGCTCACCACGGGGGAGTGACTACAATGAGCAGTTCTTC; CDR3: CASSPRGSDYNEQFF
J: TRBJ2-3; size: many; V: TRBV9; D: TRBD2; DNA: TGTGCCAGCAGCGTAACTAGCGGGCTTAGCACAGATACGCAGTATTTT; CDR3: CASSVTSGLSTDTQYF
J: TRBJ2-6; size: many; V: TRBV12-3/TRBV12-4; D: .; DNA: TGTGCCAGCAGTACACCAGACACCTCTCTAGGGGCCAACGTCCTGACTTTC; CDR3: CASSTPDTSLGANVLTF
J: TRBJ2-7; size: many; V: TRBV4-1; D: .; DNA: TGCGCCAGCAGCCAAGGGGGGCGCACCTACGAGCAGTACTTC; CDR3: CASSQGGRTYEQYF
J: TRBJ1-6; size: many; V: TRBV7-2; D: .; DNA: TGTGCCAGCAGCTTTAAATATAATTCACCCCTCCACTTT; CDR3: CASSFKYNSPLHF
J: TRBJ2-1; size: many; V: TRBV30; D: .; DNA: TGTGCCTGGAGTGTTTCCAATGAGCAGTTCTTC; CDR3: CAWSVSNEQFF
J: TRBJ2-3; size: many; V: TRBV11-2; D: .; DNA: TGTGCCAGCAGCTTTAGAGGACGGACCTTTACAGATACGCAGTATTTT; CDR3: CASSFRGRTFTDTQYF
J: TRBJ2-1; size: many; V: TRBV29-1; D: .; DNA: TGCAGCGTTGGCGGGGTCTTATCCTACAATGAGCAGTTCTTC; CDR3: CSVGGVLSYNEQFF
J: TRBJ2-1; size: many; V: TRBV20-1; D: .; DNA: TGCAGTGCTAGAGCCCCAGGAGCGGGTCTACTGTACAATGAGCAGTTCTTC; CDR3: CSARAPGAGLLYNEQFF
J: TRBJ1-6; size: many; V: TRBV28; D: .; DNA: TGTGCCAGTCAGCGGGACGGGGTCTATAATTCACCCCTCCACTTT; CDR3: CASQRDGVYNSPLHF
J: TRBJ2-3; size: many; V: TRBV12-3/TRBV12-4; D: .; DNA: TGTGCCAGCAGTCGGGACATCGGTACGCAGTATTTT; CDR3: CASSRDIGTQYF
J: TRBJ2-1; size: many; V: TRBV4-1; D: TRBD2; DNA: TGCGCCAGCAGCCAATCTAGCGGAGCGTGGAATGAGCAGTTCTTC; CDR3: CASSQSSGAWNEQFF
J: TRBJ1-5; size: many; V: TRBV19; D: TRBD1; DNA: TGTGCCAGTAGTTCAGAGGACAGGGTGCGCCAGCCCCAGCATTTT; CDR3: CASSSEDRVRQPQHF
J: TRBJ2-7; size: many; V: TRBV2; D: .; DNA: TGTGCCAGCAGTGCGCGGGCAGGTCAGCCCCCCGAGCAGTACTTC; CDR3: CASSARAGQPPEQYF
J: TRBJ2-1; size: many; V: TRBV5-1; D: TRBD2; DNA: TGCGCCAGCAGACTGGTTACTAGCGGGAGGGCCAATGAGCAGTTCTTC; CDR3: CASRLVTSGRANEQFF
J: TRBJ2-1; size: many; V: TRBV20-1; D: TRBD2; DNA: TGCAGTGCTAGAGGGGGGGGACTAGCGGGAGTCAATGAGCAGTTCTTC; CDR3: CSARGGGLAGVNEQFF
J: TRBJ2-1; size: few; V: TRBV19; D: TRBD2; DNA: TGTGCCAGTAGTATAGCCCGGACTAGCGGGAGCTACAATGAGCAGTTCTTC; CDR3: CASSIARTSGSYNEQFF
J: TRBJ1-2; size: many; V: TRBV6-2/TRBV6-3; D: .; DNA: TGTGCCAGCAGTTACCTCGGACCGAACTATGGCTACACCTTC; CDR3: CASSYLGPNYGYTF
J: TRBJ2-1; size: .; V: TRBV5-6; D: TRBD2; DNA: TGTGCCAGCAGCTTAGTCCCACTAGCGAGCTCCTACAATGAGCAGTTCTTC; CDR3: CASSLVPLASSYNEQFF
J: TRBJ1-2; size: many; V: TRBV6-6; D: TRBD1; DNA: TGTGCCAGCAGTTACTCCAGGGGGAACTATGGCTACACCTTC; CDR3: CASSYSRGNYGYTF
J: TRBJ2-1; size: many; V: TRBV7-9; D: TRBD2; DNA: TGTGCCAGCAGCTTCAGCGGGGTCTACAATGAGCAGTTCTTC; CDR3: CASSFSGVYNEQFF
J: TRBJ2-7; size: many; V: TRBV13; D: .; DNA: TGTGCCAGCAGCTTGTCCTCTTCAAGCCTGGAGCAGTACTTC; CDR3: CASSLSSSSLEQYF
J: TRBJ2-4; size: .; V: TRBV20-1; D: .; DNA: TGCAGTGCTCCACCATCAGGGGCCAAAAACATTCAGTACTTC; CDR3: CSAPPSGAKNIQYF
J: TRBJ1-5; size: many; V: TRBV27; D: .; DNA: TGTGCCAGCAGTTTCGAGGGCCCCAATCAGCCCCAGCATTTT; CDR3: CASSFEGPNQPQHF
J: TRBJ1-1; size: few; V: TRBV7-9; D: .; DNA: TGTGCCAGCAGCAATATAATCAGGGAAGCTTTCTTT; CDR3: CASSNIIREAFF
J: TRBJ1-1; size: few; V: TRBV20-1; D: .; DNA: TGCAGTGCTAGAGCCGGACACCAGGGGACTGAAGCTTTCTTT; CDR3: CSARAGHQGTEAFF
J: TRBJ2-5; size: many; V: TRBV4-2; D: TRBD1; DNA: TGTGCCAGCAGCCAGGGAAGGGGGCTCGTCGAGACCCAGTACTTC; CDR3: CASSQGRGLVETQYF
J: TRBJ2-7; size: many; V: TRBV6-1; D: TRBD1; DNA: TGTGCCAGCAACGCGGGACAGGGTAACGAGCAGTACTTC; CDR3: CASNAGQGNEQYF
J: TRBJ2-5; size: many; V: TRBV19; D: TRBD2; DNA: TGTGCCAGTAGTCCTCTAGCGGGAGGCTTTGCGTACTTC; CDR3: CASSPLAGGFAYF
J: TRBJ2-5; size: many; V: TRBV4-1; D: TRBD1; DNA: TGCGCCAGCAGCCAAGGACAGGGGGCGTTTATAGAGACCCAGTACTTC; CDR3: CASSQGQGAFIETQYF
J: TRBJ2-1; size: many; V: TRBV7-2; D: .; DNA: TGTGCCAGCAGCTCGCCCCTAACAGGGACTGGGGAGCAGTTCTTC; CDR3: CASSSPLTGTGEQFF
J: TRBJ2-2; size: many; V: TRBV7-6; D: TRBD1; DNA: TGTGCCAGCAGCCCAAGGACAGGGCAGGCTGGGAACACCGGGGAGCTGTTTTTT; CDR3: CASSPRTGQAGNTGELFF
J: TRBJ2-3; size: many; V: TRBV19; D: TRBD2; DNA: TGTGCCAGTGGATTAGCGGGACGCGCAGATACGCAGTATTTT; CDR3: CASGLAGRADTQYF
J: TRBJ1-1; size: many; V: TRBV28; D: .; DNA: TGTGCCAGCAACGGAGCCCGAGAAGGTACTGAAGCTTTCTTT; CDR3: CASNGAREGTEAFF
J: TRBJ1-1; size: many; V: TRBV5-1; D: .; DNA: TGCGCCAGCAGCTTCAGCCAGGTGGGCACTGAAGCTTTCTTT; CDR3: CASSFSQVGTEAFF
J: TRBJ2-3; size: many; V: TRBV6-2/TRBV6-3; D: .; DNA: TGTGCCAGCAGTTACGGGCACCTATATACTAGCACAGATACGCAGTATTTT; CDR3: CASSYGHLYTSTDTQYF